This TCR beta chain stems from a study of blood T cell repertoires in COVID-19. Trimming left V 4 bases short and J 0 bases short, with 16 bases between. CDR1 SGDLS and CDR2 YYNGEE come from the germline V gene. The CDR3 consists of 17 residues. Original data processing: Nucleated cell number was recorded as an estimate derived from reference gene primer amplification. Produced via immunoSEQ multiplex PCR; TCRdb's table is partial and in-frame only. V, J and clone size were drawn from that table, and D and trimming were deduced from the DNA. The sample contains roughly 42,000 clones, approximately 85% of which appear only once.

The V gene is TRBV9, the J gene TRBJ1-4; D gene ambiguous. The clonotype originates from a human donor in a cohort sampled during active COVID-19. The sequenced sample was peripheral blood. The CDR3, as DNA: TGTGCCAGCAGCTTAGCGGCAGGTCTTTCAACTAATGAAAAACTGTTTTTT. It specifies CASSLAAGLSTNEKLFF. Full variable domain (outside the CDR3, taken from reference TRBV9 and TRBJ1-4): DSGVTQTPKHLITATGQRVTLRCSPRSGDLSVYWYQQSLDQGLQFLIQYYNGEERAKGNILERFSAQQFPDLHSELNLSSLELGDSALYFCASSLAAGLSTNEKLFFGSGTQLSVL.